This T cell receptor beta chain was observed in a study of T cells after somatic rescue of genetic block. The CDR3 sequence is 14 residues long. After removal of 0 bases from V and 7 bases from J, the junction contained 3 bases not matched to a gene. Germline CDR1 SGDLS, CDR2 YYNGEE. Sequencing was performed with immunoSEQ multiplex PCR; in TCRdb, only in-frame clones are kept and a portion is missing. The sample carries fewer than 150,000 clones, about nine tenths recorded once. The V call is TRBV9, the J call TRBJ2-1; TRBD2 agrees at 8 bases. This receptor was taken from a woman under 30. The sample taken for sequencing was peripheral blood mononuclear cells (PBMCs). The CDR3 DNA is TGTGCCAGCAGCGTAGGCGGGGGGACGAATGAGCAGTTCTTC. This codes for CASSVGGGTNEQFF.